This TCR beta chain was found in a study of CD8+ T cells in alopecia areata. Study details: Administration of oral tofacitinib to treated patients was at 5 to 10 mg twice daily. Study-wide results and caveats: Scalp clonality, along with expanded CD8+ clones among the top 100, was significantly decreased by tofacitinib. Across lesional scalp, and particularly alopecia totalis/universalis, clonality surpassed that of normal scalp.

The treatment was: oral pan-JAK inhibitor, 5-10 mg twice daily. Lesional scalp tissue (obtained by punch biopsy) and peripheral blood were collected from alopecia areata patients. RNA extraction was followed by reverse transcription into cDNA, which acted as the sequencing template. Sequencing was performed with immunoSEQ multiplex PCR; in TCRdb, only in-frame clones are kept and a portion is missing. The repertoire holds about 190,000 clones, around 56% seen once, with about 0.69% in the top ten. A remark on this clone: Its cognate antigen is unknown.

This clonotype was sampled from a human donor with alopecia areata. Specimen: CD4+ T cells sorted from blood, collected at week 4, from a patient treated with tofacitinib.

CDR3 bases: TGCAGCGTCCAGGGACAGGGGGGCTACGAGCAGTACTTC. This gives the protein CSVQGQGGYEQYF. The genes are TRBV29-1 and TRBJ2-7, with TRBD1 identical over 11 bases. This CDR3 spans 13 amino acids. J was trimmed by 3 bases and V by 6 bases; bases with no gene match: 4. CDR1 SQVTM and CDR2 ANQGSEA come from the germline V gene.